Presented here are 27 T cell receptor beta chains from one specimen sequenced in a study of CD8 T cells in ankylosing spondylitis. General study points: Apparently characteristic of ankylosing spondylitis blood was a TCR beta motif (eight highly homologous variants).

Each CDR3 protein is one row after TCRdb ran MiXCR on the 5' RACE reads. The table has approximately 440,000 distinct CDR3 sequences, over 15% seen once. Their antigens remain unidentified. The sequenced sample was blood, either unsorted or a sorted T cell fraction (not recorded which). These receptors came from a male donor with ankylosing spondylitis.

This clonotype was seen ten or more times. V gene TRBV10-3 combines with J gene TRBJ1-6, with 7 bases that match TRBD1. The V and J ends lost 7 bases and 6 bases, in that order; junction bases with no gene match: 3. Germline CDR1 is ENHRY and CDR2 is SYGVKD. This CDR3 is built from 13 residues. The CDR3 sequence is CAIKGQANSPLHF. In DNA, the CDR3 is TGTGCCATCAAAGGACAGGCTAATTCACCCCTCCACTTT.

This clonotype was recorded a few times. The chain combines TRBV15 with TRBJ2-1; either TRBD1 or TRBD2 may supply D (5 bases each). Trimming removed 9 bases from V and 1 base from J, with 19 bases in between. CDR3 length: 16 amino acids. Germline-derived CDR1 and CDR2 are LNHNV and YYDKDF (reference sequence). CDR3 nucleotides: TGTGCCACACTGCCGGGACGAGGGGAATCCTACAATGAGCAGTTCTTC. Its protein product is CATLPGRGESYNEQFF.

The chain employs TRBV15 and TRBJ2-5; D gene uncertain. The CDR3 is 13 amino acids. Germline CDR1 and CDR2: LNHNV and YYDKDF (reference sequence). Trimming removed 0 bases at V and 4 bases at J, with 6 bases between. This CDR3 is CATSRDKRETQYF. CDR3 nucleotides: TGTGCCACCAGCAGAGATAAAAGAGAGACCCAGTACTTC.

This clonotype turned up a few times. The J gene is TRBJ1-1, the V gene TRBV3-1; 7 bases map to TRBD1. The germline gives CDR1 LGHDT, CDR2 YNNKEL (reference sequence). Unmatched junction bases numbered 3, after V lost 1 base and J lost 10 bases. CDR3 length: 12 residues. In nucleotides, the CDR3 is TGTGCCAGCAGCCAAGTCGCAGGGGGAGCTTTCTTT. It yields the protein CASSQVAGGAFF.

This clonotype was counted only a few times. V and J are TRBV4-3 and TRBJ2-7, with D possibly TRBD1 on 6 matching bases. Per germline, CDR1 LGHNA and CDR2 YSLEER. The CDR3 runs 15 residues. V was cut by 1 base and J by 0 bases, with 10 bases left in between. The CDR3 coding sequence is TGCGCCAGCAGCCAAGGACAGGCTATCTCCTACGAGCAGTACTTC. The encoded protein is CASSQGQAISYEQYF.

V is TRBV6-2 or TRBV6-3 and J is TRBJ2-7; weak D call: TRBD2 (5 bases). CDR1 and CDR2 (germline): MNHEY, SVGEGT. V lost 5 bases and J 6 bases, leaving 17 bases between the germline ends. The CDR3 is 14 amino acids. The CDR3 nucleotides are TGTGCCAGCAGTCTGAGAGAACTACGGGGCGAGCAGTACTTC. Its translation is CASSLRELRGEQYF.

The chain carries TRBV19 and TRBJ2-2; 11 nucleotides agree with TRBD2. V lost 4 bases and J lost 6; bases outside the gene matches: 16. CDR3 size: 19 residues. CDR1 and CDR2 (germline): LNHDA, SQIVND (reference sequence). CDR3 coding DNA: TGTGCCAGTAGTAGACTAGGGACTAGCGGAGCCCCCTGGGCCGGGGAGCTGTTTTTT. This sequence encodes CASSRLGTSGAPWAGELFF. The whole variable domain, remainder taken from reference TRBV19 and TRBJ2-2, is DGGITQSPKYLFRKEGQNVTLSCEQNLNHDAMYWYRQDPGQGLRLIYYSQIVNDFQKGDIAEGYSVSREKKESFPLTVTSAQKNPTAFYLCASSRLGTSGAPWAGELFFGEGSRLTVL.

This clonotype was counted only a few times. This chain joins TRBV18 and TRBJ1-5, with D tentatively TRBD1 (5 bases). The germline V gene has CDR1 KGHSH and CDR2 LQKENI. The CDR3 is made up of 16 amino acids. Trimming shortened V by 2 bases and J by 4 bases, and 15 bases separated the two germline ends. CDR3 sequence reads: CASSPYRDGSNQPQHF. In DNA form, the CDR3 reads TGTGCCAGCTCACCATACCGGGACGGATCAAATCAGCCCCAGCATTTT.

This clonotype appeared a few times. J is TRBJ1-5 and V is TRBV2; D may be TRBD1 (5 bases). The germline CDR1 and CDR2 sequences are SNHLY and FYNNEI. Between the trimmed V and J ends, which lost 4 bases and 4 bases, there was a span of 8 bases. The CDR3 sequence is 13 residues long. For the CDR3, the DNA is TGTGCCAGCAGTGGGGACGGAAATCAGCCCCAGCATTTT. Translated: CASSGDGNQPQHF.

In this sample, this clonotype turned up a few times. This chain uses TRBV5-1 with TRBJ2-5; 10 nucleotides agree with TRBD2. The V gene's germline CDR1 is SGHRS and CDR2 YFSETQ. The CDR3 has 15 residues. The V gene end was trimmed by 0 bases and the J gene end by 3 bases; junction bases not matched to a gene: 2. The DNA for the CDR3 is TGCGCCAGCAGCTTGGCTAGCGGGGGAAAAGAGACCCAGTACTTC. Translated: CASSLASGGKETQYF.

The sample holds many counts of this clonotype. The chain links TRBV5-1 to TRBJ2-7; 9 bases are a match to TRBD1. The CDR3 extends over 12 amino acids. CDR1 SGHRS and CDR2 YFSETQ come from the germline V gene. Unmatched junction bases numbered 3, after V lost 8 bases and J lost 3 bases. The CDR3 reads CASGTGNYEQYF. For the CDR3, the DNA is TGCGCCAGTGGGACAGGGAACTACGAGCAGTACTTC. Full variable domain (rest looked up from reference TRBV5-1 and TRBJ2-7): KAGVTQTPRYLIKTRGQQVTLSCSPISGHRSVSWYQQTPGQGLQFLFEYFSETQRNKGNFPGRFSGRQFSNSRSEMNVSTLELGDSALYLCASGTGNYEQYFGPGTRLTVT.

This clonotype was counted many times. The chain recombines TRBV29-1 with TRBJ2-7, with 8 bases aligning to TRBD1. The CDR3 has 14 amino acids. Germline CDR1 and CDR2: SQVTM and ANQGSEA. V was clipped by 4 bases and J by 1 base; unmatched bases: 6. CDR3 nucleotide sequence: TGCAGCGTTGCTGACAGGGGTAGGTCCTACGAGCAGTACTTC. Protein sequence: CSVADRGRSYEQYF.

Comment on this clonotype: A much more abundant neighbour one base away suggests this may be a read error. This chain connects TRBV12-3 or TRBV12-4 to TRBJ2-3; no reliable D call. This CDR3 is built from 14 residues. Trimming removed 1 base at V and 2 bases at J, with 7 bases between. Here the CDR3 DNA reads TGTGCCAGCAGTTTAGTACCACCCACAGATACGCAGTATTTT. Its protein product is CASSLVPPTDTQYF.

This clonotype was detected ten times or more. This chain joins TRBV7-2 and TRBJ1-2; 9 bases align to TRBD1. This CDR3 spans 15 amino acids. V lost 5 bases, J lost 2 bases, and 6 bases stayed unmatched. Germline CDR1 is SGHTA and CDR2 is FQGNSA. CDR3 DNA sequence: TGTGCCAGCAGCCTAGGGACAGGGCGGAACTATGGCTACACCTTC. Encoded protein: CASSLGTGRNYGYTF.

This clonotype was detected ten times or more. The V gene is TRBV5-1, the J gene TRBJ1-1; 8 positions agree with TRBD1. J was trimmed by 0 bases and V by 5 bases; bases with no gene match: 6. Germline assignment: CDR1 SGHRS and CDR2 YFSETQ. The CDR3 has 15 residues. CDR3 nucleotides: TGCGCCAGCAGGCCAGGGGGCCTCGTGAACACTGAAGCTTTCTTT. Amino acids: CASRPGGLVNTEAFF.

This clonotype was counted only a few times. V usage is TRBV6-5 and J usage is TRBJ2-3, with D uncertain. V was trimmed by 5 bases and J by 0 bases, leaving 12 bases between them. This CDR3 is 15 amino acids long. Germline values: CDR1 MNHEY, CDR2 SVGAGI. The CDR3 sequence is CASSIQRPSTDTQYF. Written as DNA, the CDR3 is TGTGCCAGCAGTATACAGCGTCCTAGCACAGATACGCAGTATTTT.

For this clonotype: Its ends do not fully match the called genes, so a read error is possible. The rearrangement links TRBV7-3 to TRBJ2-5; 13 bases match TRBD2. The CDR3 is made up of 17 amino acids. Per the germline V gene, CDR1 is SGHTA and CDR2 is FQGTGA. In nucleotides, the CDR3 is TGTGCCACCAGCGCACCGACTAGCGGGGGGCGACAAGAGACCCAGTACTTC. Its protein product is CATSAPTSGGRQETQYF.

The sample holds many counts of this clonotype. This chain links TRBV10-3 with TRBJ2-1; 11 nucleotides match TRBD2. From germline, CDR1 is ENHRY and CDR2 SYGVKD. The CDR3 runs to 17 residues. V was pared by 0 bases and J by 5 bases, with 6 bases of the junction left unmatched. The CDR3 here is CAISESTSGSYNNEQFF. The CDR3 DNA sequence: TGTGCCATCAGTGAGTCAACTAGCGGGAGCTATAACAATGAGCAGTTCTTC.

This clonotype has just a few counts. The chain combines TRBV6-5 with TRBJ2-3; 8 bases are shared with TRBD1. The trim removed 6 bases at V and 5 bases at J, leaving 4 bases unmatched. Germline loops: CDR1 MNHEY, CDR2 SVGAGI. The CDR3 spans 13 residues. CDR3 nucleotides: TGTGCCAGCAGCTACAGGGGGGAAGATACGCAGTATTTT. This encodes CASSYRGEDTQYF.

This sequence joins TRBV29-1 and TRBJ2-7; unclear D gene. The CDR3 extends over 11 amino acids. V shed 7 bases and J shed 9 bases, with 16 bases lying between them. CDR1 and CDR2 (germline): SQVTM, ANQGSEA. The CDR3 sequence is CSEPLEIGQYF. The CDR3 nucleotides are TGCAGCGAGCCTTTAGAGATAGGGCAGTACTTC.

This clonotype was observed a single time. This chain connects TRBV5-1 to TRBJ2-2; D may be TRBD1 or TRBD2 (6 bases each). The CDR3 is made up of 14 amino acids. V was cut by 2 bases and J by 6 bases, with 11 bases left in between. The germline V gene has CDR1 SGHRS and CDR2 YFSETQ. The CDR3 spells CASSFGGQAGELFF. The CDR3 region has the DNA TGCGCCAGCAGCTTTGGGGGGCAGGCCGGGGAGCTGTTTTTT.

The rearrangement joins TRBV7-2 to TRBJ2-3; possible D gene TRBD2, 6 bases. The CDR3 covers 17 residues. V was trimmed by 1 base and J by 1 base, leaving 15 bases between them. Germline V CDR1 and CDR2: SGHTA, FQGNSA. The CDR3 protein is CASSLVGAGMGTDTQYF. The CDR3 DNA reads TGTGCCAGCAGCTTAGTCGGGGCGGGGATGGGCACAGATACGCAGTATTTT.

This clonotype was observed at least ten times. The rearrangement links TRBV12-3 or TRBV12-4 to TRBJ1-1; the D gene is possibly TRBD1 (5 bases). The germline V and J ends were trimmed by 6 bases and 7 bases, with 12 bases remaining between them. CDR3 length: 12 residues. CDR3 bases: TGTGCCAGCAGCCGAGGACACCTTGAAGCTTTCTTT. Encoded protein: CASSRGHLEAFF.

In this sample, this clonotype turned up many times. The V gene is TRBV7-2, the J gene TRBJ2-3; 11 nucleotides agree with TRBD2. Germline lookup yields CDR1 SGHTA and CDR2 FQGNSA. CDR3 length equals 15 residues. V was pared by 1 base and J by 5 bases, with 2 bases of the junction left unmatched. Here the CDR3 reads CASSLVAGGKDTQYF. The CDR3 nucleotides are TGTGCCAGCAGCTTAGTAGCGGGAGGGAAAGATACGCAGTATTTT.

This clonotype was detected only a few times. The chain links TRBV10-3 to TRBJ2-3, with 9 nucleotides matching TRBD2. The V gene end was trimmed by 6 bases and the J gene end by 2 bases; junction bases not matched to a gene: 3. Germline CDR1 ENHRY, CDR2 SYGVKD. CDR3 length: 14 amino acids. The CDR3: CAISPSGTTDTQYF. CDR3 bases: TGTGCCATCAGCCCTAGCGGGACCACAGATACGCAGTATTTT.

This clonotype was counted only a few times. The chain links TRBV7-2 to TRBJ2-7; D gene uncertain. Trimming left V 5 bases short and J 4 bases short, with 18 bases between. The CDR3 length is 15 residues. Germline loops: CDR1 SGHTA, CDR2 FQGNSA. The CDR3 DNA is TGTGCCAGCAGCGAATACGGCGGTACTGCTTACGAGCAGTACTTC. This gives the protein CASSEYGGTAYEQYF.

This sequence joins TRBV30 and TRBJ1-1; the D gene is possibly TRBD1 (6 bases). This CDR3 contains 13 residues. Per the germline V gene, CDR1 is GTSNPN and CDR2 is SVGIG (reference sequence). V was pared by 3 bases and J by 1 base, with 9 bases between. Here the CDR3 reads CAWSRGANTEAFF. CDR3 nucleotides: TGTGCCTGGAGCAGGGGCGCGAACACTGAAGCTTTCTTT.